This is a list of T cell receptor beta chains from one sample in a study of T cell repertoires in cytomegalovirus infection. A single record per CDR3 protein comes from TCRdb applying MiXCR to the reads. The data show approximately 500,000 distinct CDR3 sequences, approximately 10% seen once. The sequencing sample was made of PBMCs. These TCRs come from a human donor in good health (CMV status not recorded). Some clones in this sample may be carry-over from other donors' samples. CDR3s include the opening cysteine and the closing phenylalanine or tryptophan. Each record gives: J gene, clone size, D gene, V gene, CDR3 DNA, CDR3 protein. A D gene is named only where the DNA matches it firmly. Size is omitted from some rows. Given values are once, few, many or a class for expanded clones.

TRBJ2-3	many	NA	TRBV19	TGTGCCAGTAGCATCCCTGGAACAGATACGCAGTATTTT	CASSIPGTDTQYF
TRBJ1-4	many	NA	TRBV5-5	TGTGCCAGCAGCTTTGACAGGAGCAATGAAAAACTGTTTTTT	CASSFDRSNEKLFF
TRBJ1-2	NA	NA	TRBV27	TGTGCCAGCAGTTTATCGGGCGAGGGACGTGGCTACACCTTC	CASSLSGEGRGYTF
TRBJ1-5	NA	TRBD1	TRBV7-4	TGTGCCAGCAGTCGAAAGGGACGGACAGGGCCTAATCAGCCCCAGCATTTT	CASSRKGRTGPNQPQHF
TRBJ2-1	NA	NA	TRBV24-1	TGTGCCACCAGTGATTCCTACGACCGAAACAATGAGCAGTTCTTC	CATSDSYDRNNEQFF
TRBJ2-5	NA	TRBD2	TRBV4-2	TGTGCCAGCAGCCAAGATCAGAGTTCTAGCGGGAGGGGTGAGACCCAGTACTTC	CASSQDQSSSGRGETQYF
TRBJ1-2	many	TRBD1	TRBV7-8	TGTGCCAGCAGCTTAGGAGGAACCGGGACAGGGATTAACTATGGCTACACCTTC	CASSLGGTGTGINYGYTF
TRBJ2-1	NA	TRBD1	TRBV19	TGTGCCAGTAGTACAACAGGGGGCGATGAGCAGTTCTTC	CASSTTGGDEQFF
TRBJ1-1	few	NA	TRBV2	TGTGCCAGCAGTGAGAGTCGTCAATCTGGGGCTTTCTTT	CASSESRQSGAFF
TRBJ2-5	many	NA	TRBV7-9	TGTGCCAGCAGCTCTTCGACTACCTTGTACCAAGAGACCCAGTACTTC	CASSSSTTLYQETQYF
TRBJ2-1	many	NA	TRBV5-1	TGCGCCAGCAGCTTGGACTATGCCGATGAGCAGTTCTTC	CASSLDYADEQFF
TRBJ2-5	NA	NA	TRBV7-9	TGTGCCAGCAGCAGGCACGACGCGATAATGGAGACCCAGTACTTC	CASSRHDAIMETQYF
TRBJ1-1	many	NA	TRBV7-6	TGTGCCAGCAACCCGGGGGCGATTGCCGGCACTGAAGCTTTCTTT	CASNPGAIAGTEAFF
TRBJ2-7	many	NA	TRBV7-3	TGTGCCAGCAGGTCCGAGGGGACTCCCGAGCAGTACTTC	CASRSEGTPEQYF
TRBJ1-5	many	NA	TRBV20-1	TGCAGTGCGTCGGTAGGACAGACTAGCAATCAGCCCCAGCATTTT	CSASVGQTSNQPQHF
TRBJ1-1	few	NA	TRBV5-6	TGTGCCAGCAGCTTGGTCGTGCAGGCAAACACTGAAGCTTTCTTT	CASSLVVQANTEAFF
TRBJ1-3	few	NA	TRBV29-1	TGCAGCGTTCCCGGACCTGGAAACACCATATATTTT	CSVPGPGNTIYF
TRBJ2-5	many	TRBD2	TRBV5-4	TGTGCCAGCAGCTTGGTTGGGAGGGCCCGGGAGACCCAGTACTTC	CASSLVGRARETQYF
TRBJ1-5	few	TRBD1	TRBV11-3	TGTGCCAGCAGCACCGAGTGGCGGGACAGGGCTAGCAATCAGCCCCAGCATTTT	CASSTEWRDRASNQPQHF
TRBJ1-4	many	NA	TRBV6-5	TGTGCCAGCAGTTACTCCGGAGGGAGTTTTGAAAAACTGTTTTTT	CASSYSGGSFEKLFF
TRBJ2-1	many	TRBD2	TRBV10-3	TGTGCCATCAGTGAAAGGCGGGAGGGCCACAATGAGCAGTTCTTC	CAISERREGHNEQFF
TRBJ1-5	few	NA	TRBV29-1	TGCAGCTACGGAGAGAATAGCAATCAGCCCCAGCATTTT	CSYGENSNQPQHF
TRBJ2-2	NA	NA	TRBV5-1	TGCGCCAGCAGCTTGGACGGGCTCGCCCGGGAGCTGTTTTTT	CASSLDGLARELFF
TRBJ2-7	many	NA	TRBV11-2	TGTGCCAGCAGCGCTCGTCTCGGGACCCACCCCGAGCAGTACTTC	CASSARLGTHPEQYF
TRBJ1-1	few	NA	TRBV5-1	TGCGCCAGCAGCTTTATAGTCGGTAGCACTGAAGCTTTCTTT	CASSFIVGSTEAFF
TRBJ2-7	NA	NA	TRBV7-9	TGTGCCAGCAGCCCCACCGAGGGGGTTGAAGTGCAGTACTTC	CASSPTEGVEVQYF
TRBJ1-2	many	NA	TRBV7-3	TGTGCCAGCAGCTCGGAAGGGGCTTCCCCCTATGGCTACACCTTC	CASSSEGASPYGYTF
TRBJ2-5	few	NA	TRBV29-1	TGCAGCGTTAGGATCGGGCGGCTCCAAGAGACCCAGTACTTC	CSVRIGRLQETQYF
TRBJ2-7	few	NA	TRBV5-1	TGCGCCAGCAGCTTGGCGGGGGGCCTAGCGGCCTACGAGCAGTACTTC	CASSLAGGLAAYEQYF
TRBJ1-2	NA	NA	TRBV27	TGTGCCAGCAGTTTAGTCGGGACCGCCCGAATTTATGGCTACACCTTC	CASSLVGTARIYGYTF
TRBJ2-5	many	TRBD1	TRBV7-9	TGTGCCAGCAGCCAATCCGGGACAGGGAGCCAAGAGACCCAGTACTTC	CASSQSGTGSQETQYF
TRBJ2-7	many	NA	TRBV28	TGTGCCAGCAGTCCCGCCACACGGGGTACCCTCTACGAGCAGTACTTC	CASSPATRGTLYEQYF
TRBJ2-7	NA	NA	TRBV24-1	TGTGCCACCAGTTCGTATTACGAGCAGTACTTC	CATSSYYEQYF
TRBJ2-5	many	NA	TRBV11-1	TGTGCCAGCAGCTTAGATGGTATCAGCGGGCGGTACCAAGAGACCCAGTACTTC	CASSLDGISGRYQETQYF
TRBJ1-5	many	NA	TRBV6-1	TGTGCCAGCACCGAAAGTATGGGTCAGCCCCAGCATTTT	CASTESMGQPQHF
TRBJ1-1	many	NA	TRBV5-5	TGTGCCAGCAGCTTGGAAAAGGACTTTTGGGCTGAAGCTTTCTTT	CASSLEKDFWAEAFF
TRBJ1-1	many	TRBD1	TRBV5-1	TGCGCCAGCACCGCCCGTGAGGGACAGGGGAATGGAGAAGCTTTCTTT	CASTAREGQGNGEAFF
TRBJ2-2	many	TRBD2	TRBV7-3	TGTGCCAGCAGCTCCTCGACTAGCGGGACTGATGGGGAGCTGTTTTTT	CASSSSTSGTDGELFF
TRBJ2-2	many	NA	TRBV24-1	TGTGCCACCAGTGATTTGCTAGGAACGACCGGGGAGCTGTTTTTT	CATSDLLGTTGELFF
TRBJ1-3	NA	NA	TRBV20-1	TGCAGCGCTAGAGAGTGGCGCGGAAACACCATATATTTT	CSAREWRGNTIYF
TRBJ1-6	few	TRBD1	TRBV20-1	TGCAGTGCTAGAGATTTCAGGGACAGTGATAATTCACCCCTCCACTTT	CSARDFRDSDNSPLHF
TRBJ1-3	many	NA	TRBV6-1	TGTGCCAGCACCCGACAGGACTCTGGAAACACCATATATTTT	CASTRQDSGNTIYF
TRBJ2-1	many	NA	TRBV15	TGTGCCACCAGCGCTCCGGGAAAACTGGGGCGGAATGAGCAGTTCTTC	CATSAPGKLGRNEQFF
TRBJ2-1	many	NA	TRBV7-2	TGTGCCAGCAGCTTGGAGCGGCGGTCCTACAATGAGCAGTTCTTC	CASSLERRSYNEQFF
TRBJ2-2	many	NA	TRBV5-1	TGCGCCAGCAGCTTGGAAGGGCAGATCACCGGGGAGCTGTTTTTT	CASSLEGQITGELFF
TRBJ2-1	NA	TRBD1	TRBV19	TGTGCCAGTAGTATCCGCAGGGGGCCTCGAAATGAGCAGTTCTTC	CASSIRRGPRNEQFF
TRBJ2-1	NA	NA	TRBV24-1	TGTGCCACCAGGGCCGGTGGGGCCCCCTACAATGAGCAGTTCTTC	CATRAGGAPYNEQFF
TRBJ2-2	few	TRBD1	TRBV5-1	TGCGCCAGCAGCGGGACAGGGGCCTCACTACTGAACACCGGGGAGCTGTTTTTT	CASSGTGASLLNTGELFF
TRBJ2-7	NA	NA	TRBV24-1	TGTGCCACCAGTGATTTGATAGGCGAGCAGTACTTC	CATSDLIGEQYF
TRBJ2-7	many	TRBD1	TRBV28	TGTGCCAGCAGTAGACAGGGGGGGGTCTACGAGCAGTACTTC	CASSRQGGVYEQYF
TRBJ2-7	NA	NA	TRBV30	TGTGCCGGGGGTAGGTCCCCCTACGAGCAGTACTTC	CAGGRSPYEQYF
TRBJ1-1	many	TRBD1	TRBV7-2	TGTGCCAGCAGCTTAGGGACAGGGAGGGCCATGAACACTGAAGCTTTCTTT	CASSLGTGRAMNTEAFF